This is a list of T cell receptor beta chains from one sample in a study of human T cells and chemical hapten exposure. Via MiXCR, TCRdb re-called the RACE reads, giving one row per CDR3 protein. Of 380,000 or so distinct CDR3 sequences listed, around 5% are singletons. The sample consisted of whole blood, taken in connection with sensitization to the hapten diphenylcyclopropenone (DPC). These receptors were collected from a woman in her forties or fifties with alopecia areata. Some clones in this sample may be carry-over from other donors' samples. Each CDR3 is given with its conserved first and last residue. D genes are given only for firm matches. The size field is filled for only some rows; it gives once, few, many or a size class.

d_call j_call v_call clone_size cdr3_aa cdr3_nt
- TRBJ1-6 TRBV6-5 many CATGGSVNSPLHF TGTGCCACGGGGGGGTCGGTGAATTCACCCCTCCACTTT
TRBD1 TRBJ1-1 TRBV11-2 many CASRPLGQGSTEAFF TGTGCCAGCAGGCCCCTGGGACAGGGGAGCACTGAAGCTTTCTTT
- TRBJ2-7 TRBV5-5 - CASSYGALSSYEQYF TGTGCCAGCAGCTATGGGGCACTCTCCTCCTACGAGCAGTACTTC
TRBD1 TRBJ2-6 TRBV6-5 many CASSHGQGGTWANVLTF TGTGCCAGCAGTCACGGACAGGGAGGAACCTGGGCCAACGTCCTGACTTTC
TRBD2 TRBJ2-1 TRBV9 - CASSVEGGILNEQFF TGTGCCAGCAGCGTAGAGGGAGGGATTCTCAATGAGCAGTTCTTC
- TRBJ2-7 TRBV2 few CASAGSGEQYF TGTGCCAGCGCAGGTTCGGGTGAGCAGTACTTC
TRBD2 TRBJ2-1 TRBV2 many CATFGTTDNEQFF TGTGCCACCTTCGGGACTACCGACAATGAGCAGTTCTTC
- TRBJ2-5 TRBV5-1 - CASSFEGGLPVGETQYF TGCGCCAGCAGCTTCGAGGGGGGACTCCCCGTTGGAGAGACCCAGTACTTC
TRBD2 TRBJ2-7 TRBV29-1 many CSVGTDGRGEQYF TGCAGCGTGGGGACGGACGGGAGGGGAGAGCAGTACTTC
- TRBJ2-3 TRBV28 many CASSSLGNWTVSTDTQYF TGTGCCAGCAGTTCCCTAGGGAATTGGACAGTATCAACAGATACGCAGTATTTT
- TRBJ2-3 TRBV7-7 many CASSQGEGTQYF TGTGCCAGCAGCCAGGGGGAGGGTACGCAGTATTTT
TRBD1 TRBJ1-4 TRBV13 few CASRGTDPEKLFF TGTGCCAGCAGAGGGACAGACCCGGAAAAACTGTTTTTT
- TRBJ1-1 TRBV24-1 many CATSDLLRGLNTEAFF TGTGCCACCAGTGATTTGCTAAGGGGCTTGAACACTGAAGCTTTCTTT
- TRBJ1-2 TRBV29-1 many CSVEDEPVVYGYTF TGCAGCGTTGAAGACGAGCCAGTGGTCTATGGCTACACCTTC
TRBD1 TRBJ1-4 TRBV28 many CASSSQGTTVKLFF TGTGCCAGCAGTTCACAGGGGACGACGGTCAAACTGTTTTTT
- TRBJ2-3 TRBV5-1 many CASSRMTRDTDTQYF TGCGCCAGCAGCCGTATGACACGGGATACAGATACGCAGTATTTT
TRBD1 TRBJ2-7 TRBV29-1 many CSVEPTGGYEQYF TGCAGCGTTGAGCCTACAGGGGGCTACGAGCAGTACTTC
TRBD1 TRBJ1-2 TRBV4-2 many CASSPPQGQGAHGYTF TGTGCCAGCAGCCCCCCCCAGGGACAGGGGGCGCATGGCTACACCTTC
- TRBJ2-7 TRBV27 few CASSLREPAYEQYF TGTGCCAGCAGTTTAAGGGAGCCAGCCTACGAGCAGTACTTC
- TRBJ2-4 TRBV27 few CASSLTGSVNIQYF TGTGCCAGCAGTTTGACGGGGAGCGTGAACATTCAGTACTTC
- TRBJ2-3 TRBV6-6 many CASSYTASTDTQYF TGTGCCAGCAGTTACACGGCCAGCACAGATACGCAGTATTTT
TRBD1 TRBJ1-2 TRBV7-2 many CASSRDRGPNYGYTF TGTGCCAGCAGCAGAGACAGGGGGCCTAACTATGGCTACACCTTC
- TRBJ1-1 TRBV9 many CASSGFSQEEAFF TGTGCCAGCAGCGGCTTCTCTCAGGAAGAAGCTTTCTTT
- TRBJ2-2 TRBV6-2/TRBV6-3 many CATNTGQYTGELFF TGTGCCACCAATACCGGGCAATACACCGGGGAGCTGTTTTTT
- TRBJ1-5 TRBV7-8 many CASSQGPGEQPQHF TGTGCCAGCAGCCAGGGGCCGGGGGAACAGCCCCAGCATTTT
TRBD1 TRBJ1-1 TRBV5-1 - CASSVDRGIANTEAFF TGCGCCAGCAGCGTCGACAGGGGGATAGCGAACACTGAAGCTTTCTTT
- TRBJ2-5 TRBV28 many CASSLSETQYF TGTGCCAGCAGCTTATCAGAGACCCAGTACTTC
TRBD2 TRBJ2-3 TRBV4-2 many CASSQVGRSGRSSTDTQYF TGTGCCAGCAGCCAAGTTGGGCGTAGCGGGAGAAGTAGCACAGATACGCAGTATTTT
TRBD1 TRBJ1-5 TRBV4-3 - CASSQDFTGGYSNQPQHF TGCGCCAGCAGCCAAGATTTTACAGGGGGCTATAGCAATCAGCCCCAGCATTTT
TRBD2 TRBJ2-7 TRBV12-3/TRBV12-4 many CASSFSASGTYEQYF TGTGCCAGCAGTTTTAGCGCTAGCGGCACCTACGAGCAGTACTTC
- TRBJ1-4 TRBV6-2/TRBV6-3 many CASNLGRVEEKLFF TGTGCCAGCAACCTTGGCAGGGTGGAAGAAAAACTGTTTTTT
- TRBJ2-1 TRBV20-1 - CSAAPPGGSEQFF TGCAGTGCTGCCCCCCCTGGGGGAAGTGAGCAGTTCTTC
- TRBJ2-3 TRBV24-1 many CATSGLGADTQYF TGTGCCACCAGCGGACTGGGGGCAGATACGCAGTATTTT
- TRBJ2-3 TRBV7-2 many CASSLAPGGPTDTQYF TGTGCCAGCAGCTTAGCGCCCGGGGGGCCCACAGATACGCAGTATTTT
- TRBJ1-3 TRBV30 many CAWSPTLISGNTIYF TGTGCCTGGAGTCCCACACTTATCTCTGGAAACACCATATATTTT
TRBD1 TRBJ1-2 TRBV2 - CAIHGTAYGYTF TGTGCCATCCACGGGACAGCCTATGGCTACACCTTC
- TRBJ1-2 TRBV5-1 many CASSLDPGRRGSGGYTF TGCGCCAGCAGCTTGGACCCCGGAAGGAGGGGGTCCGGTGGCTACACCTTC
- TRBJ2-7 TRBV20-1 few CSADEGGEQYF TGCAGTGCGGACGAGGGTGGAGAGCAGTACTTC
- TRBJ1-2 TRBV3-1 few CASSLRGKGYTF TGTGCCAGCAGCCTAAGAGGGAAAGGCTACACCTTC
- TRBJ1-2 TRBV5-6 many CASSLTARSGYTF TGTGCCAGCAGCTTGACAGCCAGGAGTGGCTACACCTTC
- TRBJ1-2 TRBV19 many CASSTPGGLGYTF TGTGCCAGTAGTACCCCGGGGGGACTTGGCTACACCTTC
- TRBJ1-1 TRBV11-2 many CASSLAGTFTEAFF TGTGCCAGCAGCTTGGCCGGGACTTTCACTGAAGCTTTCTTT